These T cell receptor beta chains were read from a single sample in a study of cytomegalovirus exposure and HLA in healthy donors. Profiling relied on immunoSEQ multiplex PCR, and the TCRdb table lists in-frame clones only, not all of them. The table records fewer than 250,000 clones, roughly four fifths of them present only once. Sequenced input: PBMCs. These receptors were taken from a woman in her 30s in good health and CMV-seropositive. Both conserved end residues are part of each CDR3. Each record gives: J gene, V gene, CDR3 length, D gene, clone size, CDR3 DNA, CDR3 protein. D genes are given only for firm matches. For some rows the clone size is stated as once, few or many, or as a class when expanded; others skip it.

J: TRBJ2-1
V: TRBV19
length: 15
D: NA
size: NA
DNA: TGTGCCAGTAGTATAGTAACGGGAGCCTACAATGAGCAGTTCTTC
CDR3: CASSIVTGAYNEQFF

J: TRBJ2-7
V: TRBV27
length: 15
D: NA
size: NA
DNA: TGTGCCAGCAGTTTAGACGGGGCGCTAAGGGGGGAGCAGTACTTC
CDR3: CASSLDGALRGEQYF

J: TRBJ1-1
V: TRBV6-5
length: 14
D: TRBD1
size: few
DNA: TGTGCCAGCAGAGACTTAACAGGGGGCACTGAAGCTTTCTTT
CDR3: CASRDLTGGTEAFF

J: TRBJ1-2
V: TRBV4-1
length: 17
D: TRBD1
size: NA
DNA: TGCGCCAGCAGCCACCCCAGTCGGGACAGGGTAGGGGGTGGCTACACCTTC
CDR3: CASSHPSRDRVGGGYTF

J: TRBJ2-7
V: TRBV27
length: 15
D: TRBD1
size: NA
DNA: TGTGCCAGCAGTTTTAAGGACAGGGGTAAGGGCGAGCAGTACTTC
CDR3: CASSFKDRGKGEQYF

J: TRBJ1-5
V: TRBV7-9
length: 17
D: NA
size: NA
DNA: TGTGCCAGCAGCTTAGGGGAACAGGGTTATAGCAAGAAGCCCCAGCATTTT
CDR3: CASSLGEQGYSKKPQHF

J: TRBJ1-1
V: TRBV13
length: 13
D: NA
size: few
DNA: TGTGCCAGCAGCTTATCAGGGGCCTTTAGAGCTTTCTTT
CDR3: CASSLSGAFRAFF

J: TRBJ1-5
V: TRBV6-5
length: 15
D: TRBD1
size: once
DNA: TGTGCCAGCAGTTCCACCGGGACAGATAATCAGCCCCAGCATTTT
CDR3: CASSSTGTDNQPQHF

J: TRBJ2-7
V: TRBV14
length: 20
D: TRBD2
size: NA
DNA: TGTGCCAGCAGCCAAGTATTCGCGGGGGGACCTCCCCACAGTCGCTACGAGCAGTACTTC
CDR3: CASSQVFAGGPPHSRYEQYF

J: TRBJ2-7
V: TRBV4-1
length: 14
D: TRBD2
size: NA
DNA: TGCGCCAGCAGCCACGCGGGAGGGCCCGACGAGCAGTACTTC
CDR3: CASSHAGGPDEQYF

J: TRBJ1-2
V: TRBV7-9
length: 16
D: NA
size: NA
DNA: TGTTCCAGCAGCTCCGGATACAAATCCGAGGGCTATGGCTACACCTTC
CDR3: CSSSSGYKSEGYGYTF

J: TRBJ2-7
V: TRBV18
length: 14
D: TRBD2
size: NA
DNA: TGTGCCAGCTCACCGGGTAGCGGGGGCTACGAGCAGTACTTC
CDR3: CASSPGSGGYEQYF